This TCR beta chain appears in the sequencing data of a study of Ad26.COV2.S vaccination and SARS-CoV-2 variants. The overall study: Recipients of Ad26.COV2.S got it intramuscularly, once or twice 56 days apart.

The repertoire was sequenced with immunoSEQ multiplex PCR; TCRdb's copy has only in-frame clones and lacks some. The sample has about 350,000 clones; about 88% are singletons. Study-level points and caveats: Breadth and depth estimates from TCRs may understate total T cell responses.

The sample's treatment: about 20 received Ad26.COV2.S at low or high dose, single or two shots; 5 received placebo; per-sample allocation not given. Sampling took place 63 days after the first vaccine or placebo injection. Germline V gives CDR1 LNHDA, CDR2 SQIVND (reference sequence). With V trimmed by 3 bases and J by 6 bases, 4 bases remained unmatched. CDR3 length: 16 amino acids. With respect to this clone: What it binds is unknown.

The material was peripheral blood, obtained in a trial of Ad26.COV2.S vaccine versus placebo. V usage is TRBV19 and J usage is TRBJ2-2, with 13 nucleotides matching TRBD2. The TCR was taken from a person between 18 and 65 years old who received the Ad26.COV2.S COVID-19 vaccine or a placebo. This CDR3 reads CASSIGLAGVAGELFF. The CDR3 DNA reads TGTGCCAGTAGTATCGGACTAGCGGGGGTAGCCGGGGAGCTGTTTTTT.